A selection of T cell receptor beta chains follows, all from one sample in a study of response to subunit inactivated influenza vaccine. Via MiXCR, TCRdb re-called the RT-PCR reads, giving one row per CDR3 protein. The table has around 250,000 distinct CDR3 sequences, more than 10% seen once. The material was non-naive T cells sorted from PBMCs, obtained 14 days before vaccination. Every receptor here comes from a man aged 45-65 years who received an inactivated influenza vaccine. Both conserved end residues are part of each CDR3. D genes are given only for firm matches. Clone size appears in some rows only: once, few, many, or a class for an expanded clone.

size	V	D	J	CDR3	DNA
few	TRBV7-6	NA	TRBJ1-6	CASSQGGRSLHF	TGTGCCAGCAGCCAGGGAGGGAGGTCCCTCCACTTT
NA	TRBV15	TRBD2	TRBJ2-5	CATSRGLAGGETQYF	TGTGCCACCAGCAGAGGACTAGCGGGAGGAGAGACCCAGTACTTC
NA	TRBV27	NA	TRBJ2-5	CASSLTLALKETQYF	TGTGCCAGCAGTTTAACACTAGCCCTAAAAGAGACCCAGTACTTC
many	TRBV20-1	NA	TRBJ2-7	CSANPLLAGGPYEQYF	TGCAGTGCTAATCCTCTCTTAGCCGGGGGCCCCTACGAGCAGTACTTC
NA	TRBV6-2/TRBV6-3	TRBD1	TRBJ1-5	CASSPAGTVNQPQHF	TGTGCCAGCAGTCCGGCGGGGACAGTGAATCAGCCCCAGCATTTT
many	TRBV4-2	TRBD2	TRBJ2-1	CASSPRHGTSMDEQFF	TGTGCCAGCAGCCCAAGGCATGGGACTAGCATGGATGAGCAGTTCTTC
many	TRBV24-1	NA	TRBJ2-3	CATSDLNQKDTQYF	TGTGCCACCAGTGATTTGAACCAGAAAGATACGCAGTATTTT
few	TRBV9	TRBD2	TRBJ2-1	CANISGSFNEQFF	TGTGCCAATATTAGCGGGAGCTTCAATGAGCAGTTCTTC
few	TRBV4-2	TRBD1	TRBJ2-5	CASSRGQDGETQYF	TGTGCCAGCAGCCGCGGACAGGACGGGGAGACCCAGTACTTC
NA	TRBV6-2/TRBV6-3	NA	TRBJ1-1	CASSYRLRADTEAFF	TGTGCCAGCAGTTACCGTTTAAGGGCGGACACTGAAGCTTTCTTT
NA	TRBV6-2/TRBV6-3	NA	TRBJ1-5	CASSYPRGNQPQHF	TGTGCCAGCAGTTACCCCCGGGGAAATCAGCCCCAGCATTTT
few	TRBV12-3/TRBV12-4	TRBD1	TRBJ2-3	CASSQTGLSTDTQYF	TGTGCCAGCAGCCAGACAGGGTTATCGACAGATACGCAGTATTTT